These 25 T cell receptor beta chains were sequenced from one sample in a study of shared clonotypes between healthy human individuals. The assay was immunoSEQ multiplex PCR, and TCRdb's table has in-frame clones only and misses some. The table lists some 1,100,000 clones, 75% to 85% of them singletons. The sample consisted of memory CD4+ T cells from PBMCs. The subset: CD45RA-negative fraction. Receptors were obtained from a man in his late teens or twenties in good health. Some clones in this sample may be carry-over from other donors' samples.

This clone was observed a handful of times. V is TRBV7-8 and J is TRBJ1-2, with D unclear. Germline lookup yields CDR1 SGHVS and CDR2 FQNEAQ. Trimming cost V 5 bases and J 3 bases, with 16 bases left between them. The CDR3 contains 15 residues. The CDR3 DNA reads as TGTGCCAGCAGCAACGGGATCCCTTTAGACTATGGCTACACCTTC. Protein: CASSNGIPLDYGYTF.

The chain joins TRBV7-8 to TRBJ1-2; D is perhaps TRBD1 (5 bases). Trimming shortened V by 5 bases and J by 4 bases, and 20 bases separated the two germline ends. CDR1 SGHVS and CDR2 FQNEAQ come from the germline V gene. The CDR3 consists of 16 residues. CDR3: CASSRTGGGEGYGYTF. For the CDR3, the DNA is TGTGCCAGCAGCCGGACCGGGGGTGGGGAAGGCTATGGCTACACCTTC.

There are a few counts of this clone. J is TRBJ2-1 and V is TRBV20-1; D unresolved. This CDR3 is built from 11 residues. Germline V gene lookup returns CDR1 DFQATT and CDR2 SNEGSKA (reference sequence). Trimming took off 8 bases at V and 3 bases at J, with 8 bases between the two ends. The CDR3 DNA sequence: TGCAGTCTCCCTGACTACAATGAGCAGTTCTTC. It codes for CSLPDYNEQFF.

This clone has just a few counts. This chain uses TRBV29-1 with TRBJ2-2, with 7 bases aligning to TRBD1. Looked up from germline, CDR1 is SQVTM and CDR2 is ANQGSEA. The CDR3 extends over 15 amino acids. Unmatched junction bases numbered 13, after V lost 7 bases and J lost 5 bases. The CDR3, as DNA: TGCAGCGGTGGGACAGCCTCTGTGGGGACCGGGGAGCTGTTTTTT. This translates into CSGGTASVGTGELFF.

The CDR3 region is CASSPGTVSSGANVLTF. Here the CDR3 DNA reads TGTGCCAGCAGCCCGGGGACGGTTAGCTCTGGGGCCAACGTCCTGACTTTC. The chain joins TRBV5-4 to TRBJ2-6; the D call may be TRBD1 or TRBD2 (5 bases each). The ends were cut back, 4 bases at V and 0 bases at J, with 14 bases in the middle. CDR3 length equals 17 residues. Per the germline V gene, CDR1 is SGHNT and CDR2 is YYREEE (reference sequence).

The rearrangement uses TRBV7-3 and TRBJ1-2; the match to TRBD1 covers 7 bases. This CDR3 has 14 residues. V lost 5 bases to trimming and J lost 7 bases; unmatched junction nucleotides: 10. In germline, CDR1 is SGHTA, CDR2 FQGTGA. CDR3 DNA: TGTGCCAGCAGCAACAAACAGGGGATCGGTGGCTACACCTTC. Its protein product is CASSNKQGIGGYTF.

The CDR3 nucleotides are TGTGCCAGTAGTATCGGGGGATCAGCTCCTGGCGAGCAGTACTTC. This codes for CASSIGGSAPGEQYF. J is TRBJ2-7 and V is TRBV19; weak D call: TRBD2 (6 bases). Germline-derived CDR1 and CDR2 are LNHDA and SQIVND (reference sequence). The CDR3 runs 15 residues. With 3 bases removed from V and 6 bases from J, the gap between germline ends came to 18 bases.

The chain couples TRBV5-8 to TRBJ2-5; D is perhaps TRBD1 (8 bases). Germline V CDR1 and CDR2: SGHTS, YDEGEE. V gave up 0 bases and J gave up 7 bases, with 10 bases separating them. CDR3 length: 13 residues. The CDR3 nucleotides read TGTGCCAGCAGCTTGGACAGGGGGGGGACCCAGTACTTC. The encoded protein is CASSLDRGGTQYF.

This chain uses TRBV7-3 with TRBJ1-1, with a tentative D call TRBD1 (6 bases). V was clipped by 0 bases and J by 4 bases, with 15 bases between them. This CDR3 has 16 amino acids. CDR1 and CDR2 from the germline V gene are SGHTA and FQGTGA. The CDR3 DNA is TGTGCCAGCAGCTTAACGGGGGCGGGAAGGACCACTGAAGCTTTCTTT. This codes for CASSLTGAGRTTEAFF. The full variable domain, with the rest looked up from reference TRBV7-3 and TRBJ1-1, is GAGVSQTPSNKVTEKGKYVELRCDPISGHTALYWYRQSLGQGPEFLIYFQGTGAADDSGLPNDRFFAVRPEGSVSTLKIQRTERGDSAVYLCASSLTGAGRTTEAFFGQGTRLTVV.

CDR3 region: CAWTLGGDQYF. CDR3 DNA sequence: TGTGCCTGGACCCTGGGGGGGGACCAGTACTTC. This rearrangement joins TRBV30 to TRBJ2-5, with 7 bases identical to TRBD2. The junction had 6 bases not matched to a gene; V was cut back by 4 bases and J by 10 bases. The length of the CDR3 is 11 residues. Germline-derived CDR1 and CDR2 are GTSNPN and SVGIG (reference sequence).

The table lists this clone with a count of one. The chain joins TRBV4-1 to TRBJ1-5, with 8 bases fitting TRBD1. Germline values: CDR1 MGHRA, CDR2 YSYEKL. The CDR3 runs to 15 residues. Trimming cost V 3 bases and J 5 bases; bases outside gene matches: 6. The CDR3 loop is CASSQGGQDYQPQHF. Written as DNA, the CDR3 is TGCGCCAGCAGCCAGGGGGGACAGGACTATCAGCCCCAGCATTTT.

The chain has TRBV27 and TRBJ2-7, with D unresolved. The CDR3 sequence is 14 residues long. CDR1 and CDR2 from the germline V gene are MNHEY and SMNVEV (reference sequence). Trimming took 6 bases from V and 2 from J, leaving 14 bases between them. The CDR3 nucleotides are TGTGCCAGCAGCCTACAAGGGTGGGCCTACGAGCAGTACTTC. Translated: CASSLQGWAYEQYF.

V usage is TRBV9 and J usage is TRBJ2-7; D unresolved. The CDR3 consists of 14 residues. Germline CDR1 SGDLS, CDR2 YYNGEE. V dropped 3 bases and J dropped 0 bases, with 10 bases sitting between them. Written as DNA, the CDR3 is TGTGCCAGCAGCGCCGACCTTCGCTCCTACGAGCAGTACTTC. Protein product: CASSADLRSYEQYF. Filled out from reference TRBV9 and TRBJ2-7, the complete variable domain reads DSGVTQTPKHLITATGQRVTLRCSPRSGDLSVYWYQQSLDQGLQFLIQYYNGEERAKGNILERFSAQQFPDLHSELNLSSLELGDSALYFCASSADLRSYEQYFGPGTRLTVT.

The J gene is TRBJ1-3, the V gene TRBV7-9, with D tentatively TRBD1 (5 bases). The CDR3 length is 19 residues. Trimming shortened V by 1 base and J by 4 bases, and 23 bases separated the two germline ends. The germline gives CDR1 SEHNR, CDR2 FQNEAQ (reference sequence). CDR3 region: CASSLVGPLHEGRGNTIYF. The CDR3 region has the DNA TGTGCCAGCAGCTTAGTGGGGCCCCTACACGAGGGACGCGGAAACACCATATATTTT. Full variable domain (rest looked up from reference TRBV7-9 and TRBJ1-3): DTGVSQNPRHKITKRGQNVTFRCDPISEHNRLYWYRQTLGQGPEFLTYFQNEAQLEKSRLLSDRFSAERPKGSFSTLEIQRTEQGDSAMYLCASSLVGPLHEGRGNTIYFGEGSWLTVV.

The count of this clone is one. The J gene is TRBJ2-7, the V gene TRBV15; a possible D gene is TRBD1 (6 bases). Germline CDR1 reads LNHNV; CDR2 reads YYDKDF (reference sequence). The CDR3 has 17 amino acids. V was shortened by 0 bases and J by 3 bases, with 18 bases between the two germline ends. Written as DNA, the CDR3 is TGTGCCACCAGCAGAGAGCTTCCGGGACACACTCTCTACGAGCAGTACTTC. This gives the protein CATSRELPGHTLYEQYF.

The J gene is TRBJ2-3, the V gene TRBV9, with D perhaps given as TRBD1 or TRBD2 (5 bases each). Germline V gene lookup returns CDR1 SGDLS and CDR2 YYNGEE. The CDR3 loop spans 19 amino acids. V was pared by 0 bases and J by 4 bases, with 24 bases between. In DNA form, the CDR3 reads TGTGCCAGCAGCGTAGGACAGCTCACTAGGTCCCCTCCGGCAGATACGCAGTATTTT. It specifies CASSVGQLTRSPPADTQYF. Looking up the rest from reference TRBV9 and TRBJ2-3 gives the full variable domain: DSGVTQTPKHLITATGQRVTLRCSPRSGDLSVYWYQQSLDQGLQFLIQYYNGEERAKGNILERFSAQQFPDLHSELNLSSLELGDSALYFCASSVGQLTRSPPADTQYFGPGTRLTVL.

The chain employs TRBV5-1 and TRBJ2-3, with 7 bases fitting TRBD2. Germline V gives CDR1 SGHRS, CDR2 YFSETQ. V lost 2 bases and J lost 4; bases outside the gene matches: 10. CDR3 length equals 16 residues. The DNA of the CDR3 is TGCGCCAGCAGCTTTGGGGTCCAGGGAGGGGCAGATACGCAGTATTTT. This translates into CASSFGVQGGADTQYF.

Concerning this clone: This may be a read error, as it is one base from a much larger clone. At the DNA level, this CDR3 is encoded by other sequences in the same sample as well. This chain connects TRBV27 to TRBJ2-3; 11 bases match TRBD1. The germline gives CDR1 MNHEY, CDR2 SMNVEV (reference sequence). V was clipped by 2 bases and J by 4 bases; unmatched bases: 8. This CDR3 has 17 residues. The CDR3 coding sequence is TGTGCCAGCAGTTTACGGACTGGGACAGGGGGGGCAGATACGCAGTATTTT. This codes for CASSLRTGTGGADTQYF.

This chain uses TRBV27 with TRBJ2-3; no firm D call. The CDR3 is made up of 14 amino acids. The ends were cut back, 0 bases at V and 8 bases at J, with 12 bases in the middle. The germline gives CDR1 MNHEY, CDR2 SMNVEV (reference sequence). The CDR3 nucleotides are TGTGCCAGCAGTTTATCGTCTTTGCAATTTACGCAGTATTTT. Protein product: CASSLSSLQFTQYF.

V is TRBV18 and J is TRBJ1-1; D is perhaps TRBD1 (5 bases). V was clipped by 3 bases and J by 5 bases, with 13 bases between them. Germline CDR1 is KGHSH and CDR2 is LQKENI. The CDR3 contains 14 residues. The CDR3 loop is CASSPPAGETEAFF. The DNA of the CDR3 is TGTGCCAGCTCACCCCCCGCGGGGGAGACTGAAGCTTTCTTT.

This clone was observed once. V is TRBV28 and J is TRBJ2-7; 8 nucleotides agree with TRBD2. The V segment lost 3 bases and the J segment 4 bases; nucleotides outside the gene matches: 5. The germline CDR1 and CDR2 sequences are MDHEN and SYDVKM. The CDR3 loop spans 14 amino acids. CDR3 sequence reads: CASSLREDTYEQYF. In DNA, the CDR3 is TGTGCCAGCAGTTTGCGGGAGGATACATACGAGCAGTACTTC.

The genes are TRBV7-9 and TRBJ1-1, with D tentatively TRBD1 (6 bases). The V and J ends lost 5 bases and 1 base respectively, with 11 bases between them. The CDR3 extends over 14 amino acids. Germline V gene lookup returns CDR1 SEHNR and CDR2 FQNEAQ (reference sequence). CDR3 coding DNA: TGTGCCAGCAGCACTCCGGACAGGAACACTGAAGCTTTCTTT. Its protein product is CASSTPDRNTEAFF.

The table lists this clone with a count of one. The CDR3 region is CASSAPQGFSGNTIYF. Written as DNA, the CDR3 is TGTGCCAGCAGCGCCCCACAGGGGTTCTCTGGAAACACCATATATTTT. The chain recombines TRBV9 with TRBJ1-3; 7 nucleotides match TRBD1. The CDR3 contains 16 residues. In germline, CDR1 is SGDLS, CDR2 YYNGEE. V lost 3 bases and J lost 0; bases outside the gene matches: 6. Combining the CDR3 with reference TRBV9 and TRBJ1-3 gives the whole variable domain DSGVTQTPKHLITATGQRVTLRCSPRSGDLSVYWYQQSLDQGLQFLIQYYNGEERAKGNILERFSAQQFPDLHSELNLSSLELGDSALYFCASSAPQGFSGNTIYFGEGSWLTVV.

The chain combines TRBV5-6 with TRBJ2-6; the D gene is possibly TRBD1 (5 bases). Germline loops: CDR1 SGHDT, CDR2 YYEEEE. The CDR3 covers 16 residues. Trimming pared 1 base from V and 0 bases from J, leaving 8 bases between. As DNA, the CDR3 is TGTGCCAGCAGCTTGCACAGGAACTCTGGGGCCAACGTCCTGACTTTC. Its protein product is CASSLHRNSGANVLTF. Using reference TRBV5-6 and TRBJ2-6 for the parts outside the CDR3, the full variable domain is DAGVTQSPTHLIKTRGQQVTLRCSPKSGHDTVSWYQQALGQGPQFIFQYYEEEERQRGNFPDRFSGHQFPNYSSELNVNALLLGDSALYLCASSLHRNSGANVLTFGAGSRLTVL.

A remark on this clone: This clone may be a read error of a much larger clone one base away. J is TRBJ2-3 and V is TRBV27; D is unclear. CDR1 and CDR2 from the germline V gene are MNHEY and SMNVEV (reference sequence). The CDR3 has 13 residues. V gave up 2 bases and J gave up 0 bases, with 3 bases separating them. The CDR3 sequence: CASSLRSTDTQYF. DNA for the CDR3: TGTGCCAGCAGTTTAAGGAGCACAGATACGCAGTATTTT.